This is a list of T cell receptor beta chains from one sample in a study of control samples from healthy donors and cancer patients. Assay: immunoSEQ multiplex PCR; the TCRdb copy retains only in-frame clones and omits some. The sample includes about 89,000 clones, around nine tenths of them seen just once. The specimen sequenced was blood. These receptors all stem from a young man in good health. Both conserved end residues are trimmed from each CDR3.

>TRBV12-5|13|TRBJ2-3
ASGPGTSLTDTQY
>TRBV9|12|TRBJ1-2
ASSVDRGNYGYT
>TRBV5-4|14|TRBJ1-1
ASSPPGTAMNTEAF
>TRBV7-9|13|TRBJ2-3
ASSLEGRITDTQY
>TRBV5-5|13|TRBJ2-5
ASSWRAQQIQTQY
>TRBV10-3|13|TRBJ2-2
AISDWGIGTGELF
>TRBV7-9|13|TRBJ2-3
ASSPGAGPADTQY
>TRBV2|12|TRBJ1-1
ASSLTPSNTEAF
>TRBV3-1/TRBV3-2|12|TRBJ2-5
ASSQRGGKETQY
>TRBV28|15|TRBJ1-5
ASSSPSTGALNQPQH
>TRBV10-3|13|TRBJ1-2
AINGGQGDLYGYT
>TRBV7-9|15|TRBJ1-1
ASSLHGKGTLNTEAF
>TRBV30|13|TRBJ1-4
AWSVQGIGMVKLF
>TRBV2|10|TRBJ1-4
ASSPNDEKLF
>TRBV3-1/TRBV3-2|15|TRBJ1-1
ASSQAPRVTGNTEAF
>TRBV28|9|TRBJ1-1
ASNRYTEAF
>TRBV24-1|12|TRBJ2-5
ATGAGSTKETQY